Listed here are 23 T cell receptor beta chains from one sample, sequenced in a study of T and B cells in COVID-19 patients. Multiplex PCR with BIOMED2 TRB-A/B primer pools amplified TRB rearrangements. TCRdb reanalysed the multiplex PCR reads using MiXCR and keeps one entry per CDR3 protein. The repertoire consists of about 720 distinct CDR3 sequences, with roughly 21% occurring once and the leading ten covering around 32%. Each TRB amplification used 250-500 ng of genomic DNA from blood. The sequencing sample was made of blood. These receptors were collected from a human donor with active COVID-19.

This clonotype was recorded many times. This chain uses TRBV4-1 with TRBJ2-5; 9 nucleotides line up with TRBD1. The trim removed 3 bases at V and 2 bases at J, leaving 7 bases unmatched. CDR3 length: 16 residues. The germline V gene encodes CDR1 MGHRA and CDR2 YSYEKL. The CDR3 DNA is TGCGCCAGCAGCCAGGGACAGGGTGATAAACAAGAGACCCAGTACTTC. This encodes CASSQGQGDKQETQYF.

Relative to its sample, this clonotype is large. This chain's CDR3 is CASSEVRSGELFF. In DNA, the CDR3 is TGTGCCAGCAGTGAAGTAAGGTCCGGGGAGCTGTTTTTT. The chain is built from TRBV6-1 and TRBJ2-2; no firm D call. In germline, CDR1 is MNHNS, CDR2 SASEGT. Trimming removed 1 base from V and 6 bases from J, with 6 bases in between. The CDR3 loop spans 13 amino acids.

This clonotype is labeled medium-sized (0.01 to 0.1%). This rearrangement joins TRBV4-2 to TRBJ2-3, with D possibly being TRBD2 (6 bases). Germline CDR1 reads LGHNA; CDR2 reads YNFKEQ. V was trimmed by 0 bases and J by 0 bases, leaving 13 bases between them. The CDR3 loop spans 17 amino acids. Here the CDR3 reads CASSQDSASESTDTQYF. The CDR3 region has the DNA TGTGCCAGCAGCCAAGATTCGGCTAGCGAAAGCACAGATACGCAGTATTTT.

J is TRBJ2-7 and V is TRBV5-6, with 9 bases matching TRBD1. The J segment lost 6 bases and the V segment lost 5 bases, leaving 9 bases of the junction unmatched. Germline values: CDR1 SGHDT, CDR2 YYEEEE. The CDR3 length is 14 residues. The CDR3 nucleotides read TGTGCCAGCAGGCTGGGACAGGGTGGGAGCGAGCAGTACTTC. It yields the protein CASRLGQGGSEQYF.

This clonotype is large. This chain uses TRBV30 with TRBJ1-1; D call uncertain. The CDR3 runs 15 residues. The V gene's germline CDR1 is GTSNPN and CDR2 SVGIG (reference sequence). Trimming removed 4 bases from V and 0 bases from J, with 15 bases in between. In DNA form, the CDR3 reads TGTGCCTGGACCCACCAAAAGGGCTTGAACACTGAAGCTTTCTTT. Its protein product is CAWTHQKGLNTEAFF.

This chain links TRBV6-5 with TRBJ2-2; 8 bases are a match to TRBD1. This CDR3 is 14 amino acids long. Germline V gene data show CDR1 as MNHEY and CDR2 as SVGAGI. V lost 5 bases, J lost 5 bases, and 4 bases stayed unmatched. The CDR3 nucleotides are TGTGCCAGCAGTGGACAGGGAGGTACCGGGGAGCTGTTTTTT. The encoded protein is CASSGQGGTGELFF.

Relative to its sample, this clonotype is large. The chain carries TRBV12-3 or TRBV12-4 and TRBJ1-2; D is undetermined. The CDR3 is 13 residues long. The ends were cut back, 2 bases at V and 3 bases at J, with 7 bases in the middle. CDR3 bases: TGTGCCAGCAGTTTACCTGGTGACTATGGCTACACCTTC. Its protein product is CASSLPGDYGYTF.

By sample share, this clonotype is medium-sized. This sequence joins TRBV5-1 and TRBJ2-7, with TRBD2 identical over 7 bases. V was pared by 4 bases and J by 6 bases, with 16 bases of the junction left unmatched. CDR1 is SGHRS, CDR2 YFSETQ, per germline. The CDR3 totals 16 residues. The CDR3 here is CASSGAAGDFPSEQYF. The CDR3 coding sequence is TGCGCCAGCAGCGGGGCGGCGGGGGACTTCCCCTCCGAGCAGTACTTC.

This clonotype is large in the sample. The rearrangement uses TRBV29-1 and TRBJ2-5; D ambiguous. CDR3 length: 14 amino acids. Germline assignment: CDR1 SQVTM and CDR2 ANQGSEA. Trimming took 6 bases from V and 5 from J, leaving 19 bases between them. The CDR3 reads CSVELPDVWETQYF. The CDR3 DNA sequence: TGCAGCGTCGAGTTGCCGGATGTATGGGAGACCCAGTACTTC.

V gene TRBV12-3 or TRBV12-4 combines with J gene TRBJ2-7; 8 nucleotides align to TRBD2. Unmatched junction bases numbered 9, after V lost 7 bases and J lost 4 bases. The CDR3 length is 14 residues. The CDR3 protein is CASTGGGIGYEQYF. Written as DNA, the CDR3 is TGTGCCAGCACCGGGGGGGGAATCGGATACGAGCAGTACTTC.

This clonotype ranks as large (0.1 to 1%). The gene calls are TRBV5-6 and TRBJ2-7; D remains ambiguous. The CDR3 loop spans 11 amino acids. Deletions cut 0 bases from V and 3 bases from J, with 1 base between. CDR1 SGHDT and CDR2 YYEEEE come from the germline V gene. The CDR3 loop reads CASSLGYEQYF. The CDR3 DNA sequence: TGTGCCAGCAGCTTGGGCTACGAGCAGTACTTC.

This clonotype counts as medium-sized. The J gene is TRBJ1-1, the V gene TRBV5-6; D not resolved. In germline, CDR1 is SGHDT, CDR2 YYEEEE. The CDR3 contains 14 residues. Trimming left V 3 bases short and J 3 bases short, with 12 bases between. Here the CDR3 reads CASSYRYSYTEAFF. The CDR3 DNA sequence: TGTGCCAGCAGCTACCGTTACAGTTACACTGAAGCTTTCTTT.

This clonotype is medium-sized by share. V and J are TRBV14 and TRBJ1-2, with D unresolved. The germline CDR1 and CDR2 sequences are SGHDN and FVKESK. Deletions cut 4 bases from V and 2 bases from J, with 8 bases between. CDR3 size: 13 residues. In DNA, the CDR3 is TGTGCCAGCAGCCGCCTTGAAAACTATGGCTACACCTTC. Translated: CASSRLENYGYTF.

This clonotype is labeled as medium-sized. This chain joins TRBV5-1 and TRBJ1-6, with unresolved D. V lost 4 bases and J lost 5, with 7 bases in between. The CDR3 is 13 amino acids. Germline V gene lookup returns CDR1 SGHRS and CDR2 YFSETQ. CDR3 loop: CASSVGNNSPLHF. The CDR3 DNA reads TGCGCCAGCAGCGTGGGGAATAATTCACCCCTCCACTTT. Filled out from reference TRBV5-1 and TRBJ1-6, the complete variable domain reads KAGVTQTPRYLIKTRGQQVTLSCSPISGHRSVSWYQQTPGQGLQFLFEYFSETQRNKGNFPGRFSGRQFSNSRSEMNVSTLELGDSALYLCASSVGNNSPLHFGNGTRLTVT.

The chain employs TRBV7-3 and TRBJ2-1; TRBD2 might be the D (6 bases). The germline CDR1 and CDR2 sequences are SGHTA and FQGTGA. V shed 5 bases and J shed 9 bases, with 14 bases lying between them. The CDR3 totals 13 residues. CDR3 nucleotides: TGTGCCAGCAGCCCCGGACTATCGGGTGAGCAGTTCTTC. Translated, it gives CASSPGLSGEQFF.

By its share, this clonotype is large (0.1 to 1%). The chain uses TRBV6-5 and TRBJ2-7; TRBD1 agrees at 7 bases. Trimming removed 0 bases from V and 0 bases from J; junction bases left unmatched: 2. Germline-derived CDR1 and CDR2 are MNHEY and SVGAGI. CDR3 length equals 15 residues. CDR3 protein: CASSYSGTDSYEQYF. As DNA, the CDR3 is TGTGCCAGCAGTTACTCCGGGACAGACTCCTACGAGCAGTACTTC.

Within the sample, this clonotype is medium-sized. The rearrangement joins TRBV5-1 to TRBJ2-3; maybe TRBD2 (5 bases). Between the trimmed V and J ends, which lost 2 bases and 6 bases, there was a span of 10 bases. The CDR3 consists of 13 residues. Per germline, CDR1 SGHRS and CDR2 YFSETQ. The CDR3 coding sequence is TGCGCCAGCAGCTTCAACGGGGATGATACGCAGTATTTT. Translated, it gives CASSFNGDDTQYF.

By share, this clonotype counts as medium-sized (0.01 to 0.1%). The V gene is TRBV5-1, the J gene TRBJ1-2, with 10 bases identical to TRBD1. Per the germline V gene, CDR1 is SGHRS and CDR2 is YFSETQ. The CDR3 totals 14 residues. V shed 4 bases and J 6 bases; nucleotides not matched to a gene: 6. Written as DNA, the CDR3 is TGCGCCAGCAGCCTCCTGACAGGGGGCGATGGCTACACCTTC. Its translation is CASSLLTGGDGYTF. The complete variable domain, with remaining parts taken from reference TRBV5-1 and TRBJ1-2, reads KAGVTQTPRYLIKTRGQQVTLSCSPISGHRSVSWYQQTPGQGLQFLFEYFSETQRNKGNFPGRFSGRQFSNSRSEMNVSTLELGDSALYLCASSLLTGGDGYTFGSGTRLTVV.

This clonotype is medium-sized (0.01 to 0.1%). This sequence joins TRBV12-3 or TRBV12-4 and TRBJ2-7; 15 nucleotides line up with TRBD2. With V trimmed by 3 bases and J by 2 bases, 5 bases remained unmatched. The CDR3 has 17 amino acids. In DNA form, the CDR3 reads TGTGCCAGCAGTTTGGGGACTAGCGGGGGGCTGACCTACGAGCAGTACTTC. Translating gives CASSLGTSGGLTYEQYF.

By sample share, this clonotype is medium-sized (0.01 to 0.1%). The chain couples TRBV24-1 to TRBJ2-3; TRBD2 matches at 13 bases. Germline CDR1 and CDR2: KGHDR and SFDVKD. J was trimmed by 3 bases and V by 4 bases; bases with no gene match: 3. The CDR3 has 16 residues. The CDR3 loop reads CATSDQGLAGTDTQYF. The DNA of the CDR3 is TGTGCCACCAGTGACCAGGGACTAGCGGGGACAGATACGCAGTATTTT.

This clonotype qualifies as medium-sized. The rearrangement links TRBV12-3 or TRBV12-4 to TRBJ2-5; D gene ambiguous. CDR3 length equals 14 residues. The V and J ends lost 1 base and 1 base respectively, with 7 bases between them. The CDR3: CASSLVRAQETQYF. CDR3 in DNA: TGTGCCAGCAGTTTAGTGCGAGCCCAAGAGACCCAGTACTTC.

This clonotype was seen just once. The rearrangement links TRBV12-3 or TRBV12-4 to TRBJ2-1; 9 nucleotides line up with TRBD2. The J segment lost 0 bases and the V segment lost 5 bases, leaving 11 bases of the junction unmatched. The CDR3 spans 18 residues. The CDR3 DNA follows: TGTGCCAGCAGTCCCCCGGCTAGCGGGACACACTCCTACAATGAGCAGTTCTTC. It yields the protein CASSPPASGTHSYNEQFF.

This clonotype is judged medium-sized. This sequence joins TRBV6-5 and TRBJ1-2; D not resolved. Trimming cost V 6 bases and J 4 bases, with 18 bases left between them. The CDR3 sequence is 15 residues long. The germline V gene encodes CDR1 MNHEY and CDR2 SVGAGI. The CDR3 sequence: CASSPMTGTIYGYTF. The CDR3 bases are TGTGCCAGCAGCCCTATGACCGGTACGATCTATGGCTACACCTTC.